The rows below give T cell receptor beta chains drawn from one sample of a study of shared clonotypes between healthy human individuals. The data were produced by immunoSEQ multiplex PCR, yet TCRdb's version contains in-frame clones alone and is incomplete. The sample contains about 1.5 million clones, roughly 97% of which appear only once. Sequenced sample: naive CD4+ T cells sorted from blood. The source of these receptors is a man younger than 40 in good health. Both conserved end residues are part of each CDR3. The D gene is left open where the match is weak. Rows give clone size only sometimes, using once, few, many, or a class for an expanded clone.

TRBD1	TRBV6-1	-	TRBJ2-1	TGTGCCAGCAGGGGGACAGGTGGCAATGAGCAGTTCTTC	CASRGTGGNEQFF
-	TRBV27	-	TRBJ2-2	TGTGCCACCGGCGAGACTCACACCGGGGAGCTGTTTTTT	CATGETHTGELFF
-	TRBV6-5	-	TRBJ1-1	TGTGCCAGCAGTTATCAGGTGGGGTTGAACACTGAAGCTTTCTTT	CASSYQVGLNTEAFF
-	TRBV28	-	TRBJ2-7	TGTGCCAGCAGTTTGCCAGGGGACTACGAGCAGTACTTC	CASSLPGDYEQYF
TRBD2	TRBV4-1	-	TRBJ2-5	TGCGCCAGCAGCCAAGATCTGGCTAGCGGGAGGTCCCAGTACTTC	CASSQDLASGRSQYF
TRBD2	TRBV18	-	TRBJ2-3	TGTGCCAGCTCACCAGGGGCTAGCGGGTCTAGCACAGATACGCAGTATTTT	CASSPGASGSSTDTQYF
-	TRBV7-9	once	TRBJ1-4	TGTGCCAGCAGCCACCTGGGGGTGGGTGAAAAACTGTTTTTT	CASSHLGVGEKLFF
-	TRBV5-4	-	TRBJ2-1	TGTGCCAGCAGCCCGACTATGACCTACAATGAGCAGTTCTTC	CASSPTMTYNEQFF
TRBD2	TRBV30	-	TRBJ2-1	TGTGCCTGGAGTGTAGGGCTAGCGGGAGTCTTTGAGCAGTTCTTC	CAWSVGLAGVFEQFF
TRBD2	TRBV11-1	-	TRBJ2-5	TGTGCCAGCAGCACACAAGGGGGACTAGCGGGAGCGGAGACCCAGTACTTC	CASSTQGGLAGAETQYF
-	TRBV5-6	-	TRBJ1-4	TGTGCCAGCAGCTTGGGCAGCTTAGGTGAAAAACTGTTTTTT	CASSLGSLGEKLFF
-	TRBV10-3	-	TRBJ2-7	TGTGCCATCAGGGGGCCAGACATGACTTTCCCCTACGAGCAGTACTTC	CAIRGPDMTFPYEQYF
-	TRBV15	-	TRBJ1-3	TGTGCCACCAGCAGAGACAGAATCTCTGGAAACACCATATATTTT	CATSRDRISGNTIYF
-	TRBV7-9	-	TRBJ1-2	TGTGCCAGCAGTAGTCAGGGCTACACCTTC	CASSSQGYTF
-	TRBV2	-	TRBJ2-1	TGTGCCAGCGGGATGGGCTCCTACAATGAGCAGTTCTTC	CASGMGSYNEQFF
TRBD2	TRBV7-9	-	TRBJ2-3	TGTGCCAGCAGCTTAGCGACTAGCGGGAGTACAGATACGCAGTATTTT	CASSLATSGSTDTQYF
TRBD2	TRBV27	-	TRBJ2-7	TGTGCCAGCAGCTTGACTAGCATTGGCGAGCAGTACTTC	CASSLTSIGEQYF
-	TRBV7-8	-	TRBJ1-5	TGTGCCAGCAGCTTAGCGCTATGGGTCAATCAGCCCCAGCATTTT	CASSLALWVNQPQHF
-	TRBV9	-	TRBJ2-2	TGTGCCAGCAGCATAACCGGGACCCCAAACACCGGGGAGCTGTTTTTT	CASSITGTPNTGELFF
TRBD1	TRBV28	-	TRBJ2-3	TGTGCCAGCAGTCCTGGGACAGGGGTCACAGATACGCAGTATTTT	CASSPGTGVTDTQYF
-	TRBV11-1	-	TRBJ2-6	TGTGCCAGCAGCTTAGGCACCCCGGCCGGGGCCAACGTCCTGACTTTC	CASSLGTPAGANVLTF
-	TRBV29-1	-	TRBJ1-1	TGCAGCGTCTCAACAGCGAACACTGAAGCTTTCTTT	CSVSTANTEAFF
-	TRBV7-9	-	TRBJ2-2	TGTGCCAGCGGTCCCGGGGCCAACACCGGGGAGCTGTTTTTT	CASGPGANTGELFF
-	TRBV6-1	-	TRBJ1-1	TGTGCCAGCAGAAGGACAGTGAACACTGAAGCTTTCTTT	CASRRTVNTEAFF
-	TRBV4-1	-	TRBJ1-5	TGCGCCAGCAGCTCGAGAGACAATCAGCCCCAGCATTTT	CASSSRDNQPQHF
-	TRBV4-2	-	TRBJ2-1	TGTGCCAGCAGCCAACTCTTGGGAAGAACCTACAATGAGCAGTTCTTC	CASSQLLGRTYNEQFF
-	TRBV20-1	-	TRBJ2-1	TGCAGTGCTACCCAGAATGAGCAGTTCTTC	CSATQNEQFF
TRBD1	TRBV19	-	TRBJ1-5	TGTGCCAGTAGCACACCGACAGGGTATCAGCCCCAGCATTTT	CASSTPTGYQPQHF